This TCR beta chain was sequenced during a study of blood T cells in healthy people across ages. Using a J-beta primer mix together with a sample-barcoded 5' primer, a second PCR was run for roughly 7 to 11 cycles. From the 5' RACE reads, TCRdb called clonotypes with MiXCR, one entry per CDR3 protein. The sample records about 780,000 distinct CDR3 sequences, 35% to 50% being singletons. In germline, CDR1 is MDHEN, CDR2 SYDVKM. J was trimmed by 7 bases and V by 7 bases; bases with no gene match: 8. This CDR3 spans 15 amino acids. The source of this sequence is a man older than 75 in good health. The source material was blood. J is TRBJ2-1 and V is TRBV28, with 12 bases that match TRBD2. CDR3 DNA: TGTGCCAGCAAACGACTAGCGGGAGATAAGAATGAGCAGTTCTTC. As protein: CASKRLAGDKNEQFF. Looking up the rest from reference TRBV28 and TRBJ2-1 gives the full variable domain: DVKVTQSSRYLVKRTGEKVFLECVQDMDHENMFWYRQDPGLGLRLIYFSYDVKMKEKGDIPEGYSVSREKKERFSLILESASTNQTSMYLCASKRLAGDKNEQFFGPGTRLTVL.